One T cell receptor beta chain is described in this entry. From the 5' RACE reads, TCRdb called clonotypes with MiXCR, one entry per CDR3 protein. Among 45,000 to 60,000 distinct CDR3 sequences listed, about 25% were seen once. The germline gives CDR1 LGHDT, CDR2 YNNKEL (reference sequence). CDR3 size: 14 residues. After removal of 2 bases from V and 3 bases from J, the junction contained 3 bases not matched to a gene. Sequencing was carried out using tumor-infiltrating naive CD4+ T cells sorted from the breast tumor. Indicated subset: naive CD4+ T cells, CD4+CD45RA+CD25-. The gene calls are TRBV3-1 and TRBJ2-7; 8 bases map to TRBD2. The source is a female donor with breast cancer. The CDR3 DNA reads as TGTGCCAGCAGCCAACGCGGGAGGAGCTACGAGCAGTACTTC. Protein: CASSQRGRSYEQYF.